These T cell receptor beta chains were read from a single sample in a study of blood T cell repertoires in COVID-19. The table came from immunoSEQ multiplex PCR; TCRdb's copy has only in-frame clones and leaves some out. The table includes 60,000 to 70,000 clones, 86% detected once. The specimen was peripheral blood. The source is a woman aged 55-69 years with acute or convalescent COVID-19. Each CDR3 is given with its conserved first and last residue. D genes are given only for firm matches. Only part of the rows carry a size: once, few, many, or a class if the clone is expanded.

J: TRBJ1-4
D: TRBD1
size: NA
V: TRBV3-1/TRBV3-2
CDR3: CASSLSGTDEKLFF
DNA: TGTGCCAGCAGCCTCTCGGGGACAGATGAAAAACTGTTTTTT

J: TRBJ2-2
D: NA
size: NA
V: TRBV12-3/TRBV12-4
CDR3: CASKLSGELFF
DNA: TGTGCCAGCAAGCTTTCCGGGGAGCTGTTTTTT

J: TRBJ2-2
D: NA
size: NA
V: TRBV5-4
CDR3: CASSAYREGTGELFF
DNA: TGTGCCAGCAGCGCTTACAGGGAGGGGACCGGGGAGCTGTTTTTT

J: TRBJ2-1
D: NA
size: NA
V: TRBV5-8
CDR3: CASSLSIARYNEQFF
DNA: TGTGCCAGCAGCTTGTCGATAGCGAGGTACAATGAGCAGTTCTTC

J: TRBJ1-4
D: TRBD1
size: NA
V: TRBV28
CDR3: CASSAGSRGRSNEKLFF
DNA: TGTGCCAGCAGTGCCGGGAGCAGGGGGAGGTCTAATGAAAAACTGTTTTTT

J: TRBJ1-5
D: TRBD1
size: NA
V: TRBV19
CDR3: CASRETGGWSNQPQHF
DNA: TGTGCCAGTAGAGAGACAGGGGGCTGGAGCAATCAGCCCCAGCATTTT

J: TRBJ1-1
D: NA
size: once
V: TRBV18
CDR3: CASSLKGDTEAFF
DNA: TGTGCCAGCTCACTGAAGGGGGACACTGAAGCTTTCTTT

J: TRBJ1-6
D: TRBD1
size: NA
V: TRBV18
CDR3: CASSPPTGYNSPLHF
DNA: TGTGCCAGCTCACCCCCGACAGGGTATAATTCACCCCTCCACTTT

J: TRBJ2-5
D: TRBD2
size: NA
V: TRBV18
CDR3: CASSPGSSGSQETQYF
DNA: TGTGCCAGCTCACCAGGAAGTAGCGGGAGCCAAGAGACCCAGTACTTC

J: TRBJ2-7
D: NA
size: NA
V: TRBV18
CDR3: CASSIDRDSQYF
DNA: TGTGCCAGCTCCATCGACCGGGACTCGCAGTACTTC

J: TRBJ2-3
D: TRBD2
size: NA
V: TRBV10-3
CDR3: CAIRSRGGTDTQYF
DNA: TGTGCCATCAGGTCCCGGGGGGGCACAGATACGCAGTATTTT

J: TRBJ2-1
D: NA
size: NA
V: TRBV11-3
CDR3: CASSRGKSGGNEQFF
DNA: TGTGCCAGCAGTCGAGGGAAATCTGGCGGGAATGAGCAGTTCTTC

J: TRBJ1-1
D: NA
size: NA
V: TRBV5-4
CDR3: CASSALVSNTEAFF
DNA: TGTGCCAGCAGCGCCTTGGTGAGTAACACTGAAGCTTTCTTT

J: TRBJ2-1
D: TRBD1
size: NA
V: TRBV19
CDR3: CASSIGGQGYNEQFF
DNA: TGTGCCAGTAGTATAGGGGGACAGGGCTACAATGAGCAGTTCTTC

J: TRBJ1-6
D: NA
size: NA
V: TRBV30
CDR3: CAWSPSGFSPLHF
DNA: TGTGCCTGGAGTCCTTCAGGTTTTTCACCCCTCCACTTT

J: TRBJ2-5
D: NA
size: few
V: TRBV29-1
CDR3: CSVVGGETQYF
DNA: TGCAGCGTTGTCGGGGGAGAGACCCAGTACTTC

J: TRBJ1-1
D: NA
size: few
V: TRBV5-5
CDR3: CASSLVYRNTEAFF
DNA: TGTGCCAGCAGCTTGGTGTACAGGAACACTGAAGCTTTCTTT

J: TRBJ2-7
D: NA
size: NA
V: TRBV14
CDR3: CASSPGYEQYF
DNA: TGTGCCAGCAGTCCAGGTTACGAGCAGTACTTC

J: TRBJ2-3
D: NA
size: NA
V: TRBV27
CDR3: CASSLRNSYTDTQYF
DNA: TGTGCCAGCAGTTTAAGGAACAGCTACACAGATACGCAGTATTTT

J: TRBJ2-5
D: TRBD2
size: NA
V: TRBV4-2
CDR3: CASSQARGGGTQYF
DNA: TGTGCCAGCAGCCAAGCTCGGGGGGGAGGGACCCAGTACTTC

J: TRBJ1-1
D: TRBD1
size: NA
V: TRBV7-9
CDR3: CASSYGQENTEAFF
DNA: TGTGCCAGCAGCTACGGACAGGAGAACACTGAAGCTTTCTTT

J: TRBJ1-3
D: NA
size: NA
V: TRBV11-2
CDR3: CASSLTVFSGNTIYF
DNA: TGTGCCAGCAGCTTAACGGTATTCTCTGGAAACACCATATATTTT

J: TRBJ2-7
D: NA
size: NA
V: TRBV19
CDR3: CASSAASGPYEQYF
DNA: TGTGCCAGTAGTGCGGCGAGCGGGCCCTACGAGCAGTACTTC

J: TRBJ1-6
D: NA
size: NA
V: TRBV9
CDR3: CASSVTDRGSPLHF
DNA: TGTGCCAGCAGCGTAACCGATCGAGGTTCACCCCTCCACTTT

J: TRBJ1-2
D: TRBD1
size: once
V: TRBV5-4
CDR3: CASSAGTGAFYGYTF
DNA: TGTGCCAGCAGCGCCGGGACAGGGGCTTTCTATGGCTACACCTTC

J: TRBJ2-2
D: NA
size: NA
V: TRBV30
CDR3: CAWSVFRGTNTGELFF
DNA: TGTGCCTGGAGTGTATTTAGGGGGACGAACACCGGGGAGCTGTTTTTT